Following are 13 T cell receptor beta chains from one sample sequenced in a study of tumor-infiltrating lymphocytes in primary liver carcinoma. Unsorted bulk tissue of about 20-32 mg yielded co-extracted RNA and DNA. The input was 400 to 500 ng total RNA; TCR beta cDNA was made from it with a constant-region primer. Investigators got TCR beta libraries out of three nested multiplex PCR rounds, done with slightly modified ARM-PCR. The two initial PCR rounds, 9 to 11 cycles each, used TRBV1-TRBV30 forward and C-beta reverse primers. TCRdb re-called the multiplex PCR reads through MiXCR, storing one row per CDR3 protein. The sample lists approximately 22,000 distinct CDR3 sequences, about 65% occurring once. The sequenced sample was liver tumor tissue from sampling region 1. Subset of the sample: tumor region T1, superior pole. The source of these receptors is a man aged 35 to 55 with primary liver carcinoma and hepatitis B virus infection.

This clonotype was counted between two and nine times. V gene TRBV11-1 combines with J gene TRBJ2-3, with 7 bases identical to TRBD2. Per germline, CDR1 SGHAT and CDR2 FQDESV (reference sequence). With 5 bases clipped from V and 3 bases from J, the junction kept 8 bases outside the gene matches. The CDR3 runs to 15 residues. The CDR3 DNA sequence: TGTGCCAGCAGCGAAGGCGGGGGTTTGACAGATACGCAGTATTTT. Its translation is CASSEGGGLTDTQYF.

This clonotype was seen at least ten times. The chain uses TRBV14 and TRBJ2-4; tentative D call: TRBD1 (6 bases). Germline CDR1 and CDR2: SGHDN and FVKESK. The V gene lost 3 bases and the J gene lost 1 base, with 7 bases spanning the gap. The CDR3 is made up of 14 amino acids. The CDR3 spells CASSHTGAKNIQYF. CDR3 nucleotides: TGTGCCAGCAGCCACACAGGGGCCAAAAACATTCAGTACTTC.

This clonotype was recorded once. The chain couples TRBV12-2 to TRBJ2-3; TRBD2, the table's D call, was not compared with the DNA. TRBV12-2 is described as a pseudogene. The CDR3 runs 16 residues. The CDR3 spells CASSPEQRQSTDTQYF. DNA of the CDR3: TGTGCAAGTAGCCCCGAACAGCGGCAAAGCACAGATACGCAGTATTTT.

Remarks on this clonotype: The junction and the germline gene differ at one end; a read error may be behind it. The genes are TRBV4-2 and TRBJ1-1, with 8 bases that match TRBD1. The CDR3 runs to 17 residues. The V gene's germline CDR1 is LGHNA and CDR2 YNFKEQ. Here the CDR3 DNA reads TGTACCAGCAGCCAAGAGCACGGACAGGGTTTTTGGACTGAAGCTTCCTTT. Translation: CTSSQEHGQGFWTEASF.

Turning to this clonotype: The conserved phenylalanine or tryptophan normally closing the CDR3 is absent here, so this likely arose from a read error. This chain links TRBV11-2 with TRBJ2-7; 10 bases map to TRBD1. Trimming at V came to 5 bases and at J to 2 bases, leaving 6 bases not matched to a gene. In germline, CDR1 is SGHAT, CDR2 FQNNGV. This CDR3 is built from 15 residues. The CDR3 coding sequence is TGTGCCAGCAGCCAATGGACAGGGGGAACCTACGAGCAGTACTAC. Protein product: CASSQWTGGTYEQYY.

This clonotype was counted ten times or more. The rearrangement links TRBV7-9 to TRBJ2-1; 9 bases line up with TRBD2. The CDR3 has 18 residues. V was pared by 0 bases and J by 8 bases, with 14 bases of the junction left unmatched. Germline loops: CDR1 SEHNR, CDR2 FQNEAQ (reference sequence). The CDR3 here is CASSLAATSGPEGDEQFF. CDR3 sequence (DNA): TGTGCCAGCAGCTTAGCGGCTACTAGCGGGCCTGAGGGCGATGAGCAGTTCTTC.

About this clonotype: The CDR3 end shows no conserved phenylalanine or tryptophan, and so a read error is likely. The V and J genes are TRBV6-5 and TRBJ1-5; the D is unclear. CDR3 length: 13 residues. The V gene's germline CDR1 is MNHEY and CDR2 SVGAGI. The CDR3 here is CVSSYGRKQPQHS. The CDR3 bases are TGTGTCAGCAGTTACGGGAGGAAACAGCCCCAGCATTCT.

The rearrangement joins TRBV6-5 to TRBJ2-6; D remains ambiguous. Germline loops: CDR1 MNHEY, CDR2 SVGAGI. This CDR3 comprises 13 residues. V lost 9 bases and J 4 bases, leaving 10 bases between the germline ends. The chain's CDR3 is CASAKWGANVLTF. The CDR3 DNA is TGTGCCAGTGCCAAGTGGGGGGCCAACGTCCTGACTTTC.

Comment on this clonotype: A junction end diverges from the germline sequence, so it may reflect a read error. The chain has TRBV6-6 and TRBJ2-1; D gene ambiguous. The CDR3 length is 13 residues. CDR1 is MNHNY, CDR2 SVGAGI, per germline (reference sequence). In nucleotides, the CDR3 is TGTGCCAGCAGTGCGCAAGGTAACAATGAGTACTCCTTC. This gives the protein CASSAQGNNEYSF.

Regarding this clonotype: The junction departs from germline at one end; a sequencing error may be responsible. This chain links TRBV11-2 with TRBJ2-7; a weak D match, TRBD1 (6 bases). The CDR3 has 14 residues. Looked up from germline, CDR1 is SGHAT and CDR2 is FQNNGV. The CDR3 reads CASSQGQGSYKQYF. DNA of the CDR3: TGTGCCAGCAGCCAGGGGCAGGGTTCCTACAAGCAGTACTTC.

Many counts were recorded for this clonotype. J is TRBJ2-3 and V is TRBV11-2, with D maybe TRBD2 (6 bases). Germline CDR1 and CDR2: SGHAT and FQNNGV. The CDR3 totals 17 residues. The V end was cut by 6 bases, the J end by 2 bases, with 21 bases between. CDR3 loop: CASRARRGGKATDTQYF. CDR3 bases: TGTGCCAGCAGGGCAAGACGTGGAGGGAAGGCCACAGATACGCAGTATTTT. Supplemented by reference TRBV11-2 and TRBJ2-3, the full variable domain reads EAGVAQSPRYKIIEKRQSVAFWCNPISGHATLYWYQQILGQGPKLLIQFQNNGVVDDSQLPKDRFSAERLKGVDSTLKIQPAKLEDSAVYLCASRARRGGKATDTQYFGPGTRLTVL.

The genes are TRBV4-2 and TRBJ1-1; the D is unclear. The germline gives CDR1 LGHNA, CDR2 YNFKEQ. This CDR3 spans 14 amino acids. V lost 9 bases and J lost 2, with 16 bases in between. CDR3 nucleotides: TGTGCCAGTAACCAAGACCAATGTAACACTGAAGCTTTCTTT. Translating it yields CASNQDQCNTEAFF.

The sample holds a few counts of this clonotype. Sequence at one end of the junction differs from germline and may be a read error. The rearrangement links TRBV6-5 to TRBJ2-6; D assignment may be TRBD1 or TRBD2 (6 bases each). Germline CDR1 is MNHEY and CDR2 is SVGAGI. The CDR3 has 13 amino acids. The CDR3 sequence is CASTEWGANILTF. The CDR3 DNA is TGTGCCAGTACCGAATGGGGGGCCAACATCCTGACTTTC.